Sequencing of this T cell receptor beta chain was carried out in a study of control samples from healthy donors and cancer patients. The repertoire was sequenced with immunoSEQ multiplex PCR; TCRdb's copy has only in-frame clones and lacks some. The data hold some 94,000 clones, with around 86% observed a single time. V dropped 0 bases and J dropped 3; count of bases not matched to a gene: 10. This CDR3 spans 17 amino acids. The germline V gene encodes CDR1 LGHDT and CDR2 YNNKEL (reference sequence). J is TRBJ1-2 and V is TRBV3-1 (or the pseudogene TRBV3-2), with TRBD1 identical over 7 bases. This TCR derives from a woman aged 45-59 years in good health. Sequencing was performed on blood. Written as DNA, the CDR3 is TGTGCCAGCAGCCAAGACTCGGCCAGGGGGTTTCACTATGGCTACACCTTC. Protein: CASSQDSARGFHYGYTF.